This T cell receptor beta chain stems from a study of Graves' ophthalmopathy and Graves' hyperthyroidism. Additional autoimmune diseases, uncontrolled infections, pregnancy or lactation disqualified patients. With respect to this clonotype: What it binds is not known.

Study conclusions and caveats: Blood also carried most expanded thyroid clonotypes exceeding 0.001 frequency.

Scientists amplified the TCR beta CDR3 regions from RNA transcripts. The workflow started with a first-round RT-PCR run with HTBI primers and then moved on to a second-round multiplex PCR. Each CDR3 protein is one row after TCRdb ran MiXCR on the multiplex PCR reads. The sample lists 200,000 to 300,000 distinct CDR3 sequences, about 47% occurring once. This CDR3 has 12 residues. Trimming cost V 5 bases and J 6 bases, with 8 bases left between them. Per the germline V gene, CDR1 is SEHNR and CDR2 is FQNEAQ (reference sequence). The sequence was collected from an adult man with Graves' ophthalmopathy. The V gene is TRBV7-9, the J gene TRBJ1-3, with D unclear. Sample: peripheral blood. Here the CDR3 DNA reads TGTGCCAGCAGCCCGGACCCAAACACCATATATTTT. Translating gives CASSPDPNTIYF.